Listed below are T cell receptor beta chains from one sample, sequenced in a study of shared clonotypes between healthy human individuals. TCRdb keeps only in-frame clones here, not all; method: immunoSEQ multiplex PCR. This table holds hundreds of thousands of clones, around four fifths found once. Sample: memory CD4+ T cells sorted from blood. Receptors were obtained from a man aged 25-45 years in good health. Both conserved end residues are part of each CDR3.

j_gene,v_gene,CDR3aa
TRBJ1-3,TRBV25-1,CASSDGVFAGNTIYF
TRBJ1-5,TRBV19,CASAAGYQPQHF
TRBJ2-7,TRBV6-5,CASTGDRGELYEQYF
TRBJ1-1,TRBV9,CASSVLTGVNTEAFF
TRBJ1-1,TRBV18,CASSPRSSGLNTEAFF
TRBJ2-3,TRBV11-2,CASSLRAGGPTDTQYF
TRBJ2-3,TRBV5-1,CASRRGQGAVGDTQYF
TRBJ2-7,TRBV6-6,CASRPTSGSSYEQYF
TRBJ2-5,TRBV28,CASALGGQGAGETQYF
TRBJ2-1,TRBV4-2,CASSQETDHYNEQFF
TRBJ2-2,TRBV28,CASSLRGGELFF
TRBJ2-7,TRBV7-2,CASSPTPGGYEQYF
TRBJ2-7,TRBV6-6,CASSYQRSSYEQYF
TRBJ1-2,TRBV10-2,CASMMDSANYGYTF
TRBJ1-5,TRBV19,CASSIVQGDQPQHF
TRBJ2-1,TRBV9,CASSVVGTPYNEQFF
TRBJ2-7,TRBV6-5,CASSYSGTGFPYEQYF